What follows are 23 T cell receptor beta chains derived from one specimen sequenced in a study of T cell repertoires in cytomegalovirus infection. TCRdb itself ran the reads through MiXCR, one entry per CDR3 protein. The sample carries almost 500,000 distinct CDR3 sequences, around 11% recorded once. The specimen was PBMCs. The receptors shown here come from a human donor in good health (CMV status not recorded). Some clones in this sample may be carry-over from other donors' samples.

Many counts were recorded for this clonotype. V and J are TRBV7-9 and TRBJ2-5; D perhaps matches TRBD2 (5 bases). From germline, CDR1 is SEHNR and CDR2 FQNEAQ (reference sequence). Trimming left V 8 bases short and J 4 bases short, with 8 bases between. The CDR3 sequence is 11 residues long. The CDR3 sequence is CASGLIETQYF. The CDR3 region has the DNA TGTGCCAGCGGACTCATAGAGACCCAGTACTTC. Variable domain in full (rest from reference TRBV7-9 and TRBJ2-5): DTGVSQNPRHKITKRGQNVTFRCDPISEHNRLYWYRQTLGQGPEFLTYFQNEAQLEKSRLLSDRFSAERPKGSFSTLEIQRTEQGDSAMYLCASGLIETQYFGPGTRLLVL.

The chain has TRBV5-1 and TRBJ1-1; D unresolved. The CDR3 is 15 residues long. The V and J ends lost 1 base and 1 base respectively, with 11 bases between them. Germline V gives CDR1 SGHRS, CDR2 YFSETQ. The CDR3 here is CASSLMVRENTEAFF. CDR3 DNA sequence: TGCGCCAGCAGCTTGATGGTCAGAGAGAACACTGAAGCTTTCTTT.

This clonotype appeared many times. The CDR3 reads CASSQGTGGADGYTF. DNA for the CDR3: TGCGCCAGCAGCCAAGGGACAGGGGGCGCTGATGGCTACACCTTC. This rearrangement joins TRBV4-1 to TRBJ1-2; 11 nucleotides line up with TRBD1. The CDR3 sequence is 15 residues long. The germline gives CDR1 MGHRA, CDR2 YSYEKL. Germline trimming cut 1 base from V and 6 bases from J; bases unmatched to any gene: 4.

Sample share makes this clonotype medium-sized. The chain employs TRBV7-2 and TRBJ1-1; D gene ambiguous. V was shortened by 1 base and J by 0 bases, with 12 bases between the two germline ends. Germline CDR1 is SGHTA and CDR2 is FQGNSA. This CDR3 is 16 amino acids long. The CDR3: CASSLVVGYVNTEAFF. The CDR3 DNA sequence: TGTGCCAGCAGCTTAGTAGTGGGTTACGTGAACACTGAAGCTTTCTTT. The full variable domain, its missing parts supplied by reference TRBV7-2 and TRBJ1-1, is GAGVSQSPSNKVTEKGKDVELRCDPISGHTALYWYRQSLGQGLEFLIYFQGNSAPDKSGLPSDRFSAERTGGSVSTLTIQRTQQEDSAVYLCASSLVVGYVNTEAFFGQGTRLTVV.

This clonotype was counted at least ten times. This chain uses TRBV7-6 with TRBJ1-1, with 8 nucleotides matching TRBD1. Trimming at V came to 5 bases and at J to 1 base, leaving 6 bases not matched to a gene. CDR1 is SGHVS and CDR2 is FNYEAQ in the germline V gene. The CDR3 covers 15 residues. CDR3 nucleotide sequence: TGTGCCAGCAGCCCGCAGACAGGGGCGAACACTGAAGCTTTCTTT. Translation: CASSPQTGANTEAFF.

This clonotype was seen at least ten times. CDR3 sequence: CASFDWVSYEQYF. In DNA form, the CDR3 reads TGTGCCAGCTTCGATTGGGTATCCTACGAGCAGTACTTC. The rearrangement links TRBV28 to TRBJ2-7; no firm D call. This CDR3 spans 13 amino acids. Germline CDR1 is MDHEN and CDR2 is SYDVKM. V dropped 8 bases and J dropped 1 base, with 12 bases sitting between them.

This clonotype was counted at least ten times. The V gene is TRBV9, the J gene TRBJ1-5; maybe TRBD1 (6 bases). The CDR3 is 14 residues long. The germline CDR1 and CDR2 sequences are SGDLS and YYNGEE. The V and J ends lost 3 bases and 6 bases respectively, with 13 bases between them. Written as DNA, the CDR3 is TGTGCCAGCAGCGGGGGGCAGGAGGCTCAGCCCCAGCATTTT. This encodes CASSGGQEAQPQHF. Full variable domain (missing parts from reference TRBV9 and TRBJ1-5): DSGVTQTPKHLITATGQRVTLRCSPRSGDLSVYWYQQSLDQGLQFLIQYYNGEERAKGNILERFSAQQFPDLHSELNLSSLELGDSALYFCASSGGQEAQPQHFGDGTRLSIL.

There are many counts of this clonotype. The chain links TRBV20-1 to TRBJ2-7, with D possibly being TRBD2 (5 bases). CDR1 DFQATT and CDR2 SNEGSKA come from the germline V gene (reference sequence). V was trimmed by 0 bases and J by 6 bases, leaving 18 bases between them. This CDR3 is built from 15 residues. CDR3 sequence (DNA): TGCAGTGCTAGAGATACTGGACCGGGATCGGGCGAGCAGTACTTC. Encoded protein: CSARDTGPGSGEQYF.

This clonotype was detected many times. The chain has TRBV29-1 and TRBJ2-7; 10 positions match TRBD2. The CDR3 is 16 residues long. V trimming: 1 base; J trimming: 5 bases; junction bases outside the gene matches: 11. Germline CDR1 and CDR2: SQVTM and ANQGSEA. CDR3 in amino acids: CSVEGSLAGRFNEQYF. CDR3 nucleotides: TGCAGCGTTGAAGGATCACTAGCGGGACGATTTAACGAGCAGTACTTC.

In this sample, this clonotype turned up many times. This CDR3 reads CASSLVAGGNNEQFF. The CDR3 DNA is TGCGCCAGCAGCTTGGTTGCGGGTGGTAACAATGAGCAGTTCTTC. V gene TRBV5-1 combines with J gene TRBJ2-1, with D maybe TRBD2 (5 bases). Trimming removed 0 bases from V and 5 bases from J, with 12 bases in between. The CDR3 runs 15 residues. Per germline, CDR1 SGHRS and CDR2 YFSETQ.

The sample holds many counts of this clonotype. This chain links TRBV7-2 with TRBJ2-7; 13 bases map to TRBD2. CDR1 SGHTA and CDR2 FQGNSA come from the germline V gene. This CDR3 contains 17 residues. With 1 base clipped from V and 3 bases from J, the junction kept 6 bases outside the gene matches. DNA for the CDR3: TGTGCCAGCAGCTTAGGGGGACTAGCGGGGAGTGTCTACGAGCAGTACTTC. This translates into CASSLGGLAGSVYEQYF.

This clonotype was recorded at least ten times. The V gene is TRBV7-2, the J gene TRBJ2-2, with 7 bases identical to TRBD2. Germline trimming cut 3 bases from V and 0 bases from J; bases unmatched to any gene: 4. CDR1 is SGHTA, CDR2 FQGNSA, per germline. The CDR3 consists of 16 residues. CDR3 bases: TGTGCCAGCAGCTTGGGGGGGAGTACGAACACCGGGGAGCTGTTTTTT. It yields the protein CASSLGGSTNTGELFF.

This clonotype was recorded at least ten times. The chain couples TRBV7-9 to TRBJ2-3; TRBD1 matches at 9 bases. Looked up from germline, CDR1 is SEHNR and CDR2 is FQNEAQ (reference sequence). The CDR3 runs to 15 residues. J was trimmed by 6 bases and V by 5 bases; bases with no gene match: 9. The DNA of the CDR3 is TGTGCCAGCAGCCCCAAAGGACAGGGGACGGATACGCAGTATTTT. Its protein product is CASSPKGQGTDTQYF.

V is TRBV11-2 and J is TRBJ2-1; perhaps TRBD1 as D (6 bases). V dropped 5 bases and J dropped 2 bases, with 13 bases sitting between them. The CDR3 runs to 15 residues. Germline V gene sequence: CDR1 SGHAT, CDR2 FQNNGV. Here the CDR3 reads CASSADSAAYNEQFF. The CDR3 DNA reads as TGTGCCAGCAGCGCGGACAGCGCGGCCTACAATGAGCAGTTCTTC. Complete variable domain (other parts from reference TRBV11-2 and TRBJ2-1): EAGVAQSPRYKIIEKRQSVAFWCNPISGHATLYWYQQILGQGPKLLIQFQNNGVVDDSQLPKDRFSAERLKGVDSTLKIQPAKLEDSAVYLCASSADSAAYNEQFFGPGTRLTVL.

This clonotype was detected many times. The chain's CDR3 is CASSQFDVNQPQHF. The CDR3 nucleotides read TGTGCCAGCAGCCAATTTGACGTTAATCAGCCCCAGCATTTT. V and J are TRBV3-1 and TRBJ1-5; no clear D gene. Deletions cut 2 bases from V and 4 bases from J, with 9 bases between. This CDR3 spans 14 amino acids. Per germline, CDR1 LGHDT and CDR2 YNNKEL (reference sequence).

The chain employs TRBV10-3 and TRBJ2-3; TRBD1 matches at 12 bases. V was pared by 6 bases and J by 9 bases, with 7 bases of the junction left unmatched. The CDR3 contains 14 residues. Germline V lookup: CDR1 ENHRY, CDR2 SYGVKD. CDR3 sequence: CAIRGDRGLGTQYF. The DNA for the CDR3 is TGTGCCATCAGAGGGGACAGGGGGCTAGGGACGCAGTATTTT.

This clonotype was seen ten or more times. V and J are TRBV12-3 or TRBV12-4 and TRBJ2-3; TRBD2 might be the D (6 bases). CDR3 size: 14 residues. V lost 6 bases and J 0 bases, leaving 10 bases between the germline ends. The CDR3: CASSPSESTDTQYF. The CDR3 coding sequence is TGTGCCAGCAGCCCTAGCGAAAGCACAGATACGCAGTATTTT.

This clonotype has ten or more counts. The chain carries TRBV27 and TRBJ1-2, with D unclear. From germline, CDR1 is MNHEY and CDR2 SMNVEV (reference sequence). Trimming left V 8 bases short and J 0 bases short, with 13 bases between. The CDR3 contains 14 residues. The CDR3 region is CASGRSQTNYGYTF. CDR3 in DNA: TGTGCCAGCGGTAGGAGCCAGACTAACTATGGCTACACCTTC.

This clonotype was observed many times. CDR3 residues: CASSVRQGTGELFF. Written as DNA, the CDR3 is TGTGCCAGCAGCGTCCGACAGGGTACCGGGGAGCTGTTTTTT. The rearrangement links TRBV11-2 to TRBJ2-2, with 7 positions matching TRBD1. The CDR3 runs 14 residues. Germline-derived CDR1 and CDR2 are SGHAT and FQNNGV. V lost 5 bases and J lost 5; bases outside the gene matches: 5.

As for this clonotype: One junction end disagrees with the germline gene, perhaps due to a read error. The chain joins TRBV7-9 to TRBJ1-3; D is unclear. The CDR3 has 13 amino acids. Germline CDR1 SEHNR, CDR2 FQNEAQ (reference sequence). CDR3 sequence reads: CASSLANKGPANF. The DNA for the CDR3 is TGTGCCAGCAGCTTAGCGAATAAGGGCCCCGCGAATTTT.

The J gene is TRBJ1-1, the V gene TRBV19; D remains unclear. V lost 5 bases and J lost 1, with 8 bases in between. Germline assignment: CDR1 LNHDA and CDR2 SQIVND (reference sequence). This CDR3 comprises 13 residues. The CDR3 reads CASSDTSNTEAFF. The CDR3 nucleotides read TGTGCCAGTAGTGACACGTCGAACACTGAAGCTTTCTTT.

The chain combines TRBV28 with TRBJ2-1; TRBD2 aligns across 7 bases. The CDR3 runs 12 residues. Germline V gene lookup returns CDR1 MDHEN and CDR2 SYDVKM. V dropped 8 bases and J dropped 8; count of bases not matched to a gene: 6. This chain's CDR3 is CASGGGKDEQFF. The DNA of the CDR3 is TGTGCCAGCGGGGGGGGAAAGGATGAGCAGTTCTTC.

The V call is TRBV28, the J call TRBJ1-5; the D gene is possibly TRBD1 (5 bases). Germline CDR1 reads MDHEN; CDR2 reads SYDVKM. The CDR3 contains 13 residues. The germline V and J ends were trimmed by 10 bases and 7 bases, with 17 bases remaining between them. The CDR3 protein is CAISSQAFQPQHF. In DNA, the CDR3 is TGTGCCATCTCGTCACAGGCCTTCCAGCCCCAGCATTTT.